These T cell receptor beta chains were read from a single sample in a study of cytomegalovirus exposure and HLA in healthy donors. Produced via immunoSEQ multiplex PCR; TCRdb's table is partial and in-frame only. The sample consists of 180,000 or so clones, about four fifths of them appearing once. The sample was PBMCs. The receptors here all came from a man between 40 and 49 years old in good health and CMV-seronegative. Each CDR3 is given without its conserved first and last residue.

j_gene | v_gene | CDR3aa
TRBJ2-3 | TRBV30 | AWSKPGLAPTDTQY
TRBJ2-1 | TRBV5-6 | ASSLGQGSYNEQF
TRBJ1-5 | TRBV2 | ASRDRINNQPQH
TRBJ2-7 | TRBV9 | ASSVGGAEQY
TRBJ2-1 | TRBV7-8 | ASSFHRGILYNEQF
TRBJ2-3 | TRBV9 | ASSVASQGGSLDTQY
TRBJ2-3 | TRBV28 | ASSFRQARTDTQY
TRBJ2-2 | TRBV23-1 | ASSQEGDSTNTGELF
TRBJ2-5 | TRBV28 | ASSLSTGGKETQY
TRBJ2-3 | TRBV11-2 | ASSFGTGAGDTQY
TRBJ2-4 | TRBV29-1 | SVAYRNLAKNIQY
TRBJ1-3 | TRBV11-2 | ASSRTTYRTGSGNTIY
TRBJ2-7 | TRBV9 | ASSVDLAGVYEQY
TRBJ2-1 | TRBV7-2 | ASRAGSLVYNEQF
TRBJ1-1 | TRBV7-8 | ASSLPHIRNTEAF
TRBJ2-5 | TRBV5-4 | ASRGGGTQETQY
TRBJ2-7 | TRBV7-8 | ASSFIQGDIGEQY
TRBJ1-5 | TRBV5-1 | ASSRGVGGNQPQH
TRBJ1-5 | TRBV5-6 | ASSLTGTPQPQH
TRBJ2-3 | TRBV4-1 | ASSLWGGGAAGDTQY
TRBJ2-6 | TRBV27 | ASSLRGTGGVGANVLT
TRBJ2-7 | TRBV7-2 | ASSSAIREMGEQY
TRBJ1-2 | TRBV28 | ASSSPGVSGYT